Shown below are 12 T cell receptor beta chains from a single sample sequenced in a study of human T cells and chemical hapten exposure. Stated time point: healthy volunteer bleed at 6 weeks. The template was total RNA from unfractionated whole blood. One entry per CDR3 protein results from TCRdb running MiXCR on the RACE reads. This repertoire shows some 78,000 distinct CDR3 sequences, over 8.5% found once; its top ten account for under 2%. Specimen: whole blood. These receptors were obtained from a male donor in good health. Some clones in this sample may be carry-over from other donors' samples.

This clonotype showed up just a few times. The chain uses TRBV30 and TRBJ2-2; maybe TRBD2 (5 bases). The CDR3 totals 14 residues. The germline V gene has CDR1 GTSNPN and CDR2 SVGIG (reference sequence). The V end was cut by 8 bases, the J end by 0 bases, with 13 bases between. CDR3 bases: TGTGCCGCATGCACAGCGGCGAACACCGGGGAGCTGTTTTTT. Amino acid sequence: CAACTAANTGELFF.

V gene TRBV20-1 combines with J gene TRBJ1-6; possibly TRBD1 for D (5 bases). The germline CDR1 and CDR2 sequences are DFQATT and SNEGSKA (reference sequence). V was clipped by 5 bases and J by 3 bases, with 14 bases between them. The CDR3 is 15 residues long. CDR3 in amino acids: CSAPQGEIYNSPLHF. Written as DNA, the CDR3 is TGCAGTGCTCCACAAGGGGAAATCTATAATTCACCCCTCCACTTT.

This chain connects TRBV3-1 to TRBJ2-1; the match to TRBD2 covers 11 bases. The CDR3 has 20 amino acids. Germline V gene sequence: CDR1 LGHDT, CDR2 YNNKEL (reference sequence). Germline trimming cut 1 base from V and 5 bases from J; bases unmatched to any gene: 16. CDR3 loop: CASSQVHRGPASGRHNEQFF. CDR3 sequence (DNA): TGTGCCAGCAGCCAAGTGCACAGGGGGCCGGCTAGCGGGAGGCACAATGAGCAGTTCTTC.

The chain recombines TRBV6-5 with TRBJ1-1; weak D call: TRBD1 (6 bases). CDR3 length: 13 residues. Trimming stripped 5 bases from V and 5 bases from J, with 12 bases between. Germline lookup yields CDR1 MNHEY and CDR2 SVGAGI. The CDR3 bases are TGTGCCAGCAGTACTACAGGGAGAACTGAAGCTTTCTTT. Encoded protein: CASSTTGRTEAFF.

The J gene is TRBJ2-1, the V gene TRBV30; D perhaps matches TRBD1 (6 bases). Trimming removed 4 bases from V and 4 bases from J, with 11 bases in between. Germline values: CDR1 GTSNPN, CDR2 SVGIG (reference sequence). This CDR3 has 13 residues. The CDR3 spells CAWIPDSYNEQFF. Written as DNA, the CDR3 is TGTGCCTGGATCCCGGACAGTTACAATGAGCAGTTCTTC.

This sequence joins TRBV20-1 and TRBJ1-1; perhaps TRBD1 as D (6 bases). The CDR3 totals 16 residues. V was cut by 6 bases and J by 0 bases, with 20 bases left in between. Per germline, CDR1 DFQATT and CDR2 SNEGSKA (reference sequence). The chain's CDR3 is CSARPGGNLMNTEAFF. The DNA for the CDR3 is TGCAGTGCCCGCCCGGGGGGCAACCTGATGAACACTGAAGCTTTCTTT.

The chain couples TRBV3-1 to TRBJ2-3; D tentatively fits TRBD1 or TRBD2 (6 bases each). The CDR3 spans 14 residues. Germline CDR1 is LGHDT and CDR2 is YNNKEL (reference sequence). Trimming removed 4 bases at V and 1 base at J, with 9 bases between. CDR3 loop: CASSPGAGTDTQYF. Here the CDR3 DNA reads TGTGCCAGCAGCCCGGGGGCGGGCACAGATACGCAGTATTTT.

The chain has TRBV2 and TRBJ1-5; tentatively, D is TRBD1 (5 bases). V was clipped by 6 bases and J by 1 base, with 13 bases between them. Germline CDR1 and CDR2: SNHLY and FYNNEI. The CDR3 spans 15 residues. The CDR3 DNA reads as TGTGCCAGCAGAGCGGGGGAAGTAAGCAATCAGCCCCAGCATTTT. This gives the protein CASRAGEVSNQPQHF.

This clonotype was observed at least ten times. CDR3 coding DNA: TGTGCCAGCAGTGGTGGGACAGGGTGGGGCAATCAGCCCCAGCATTTT. This gives the protein CASSGGTGWGNQPQHF. The V gene is TRBV25-1, the J gene TRBJ1-5; TRBD1 matches 9 bases. Per the germline V gene, CDR1 is MGHDK and CDR2 is SYGVNS. This CDR3 contains 16 residues. V gave up 4 bases and J gave up 2 bases; unmatched junction bases: 6. The whole variable domain, filled in from reference TRBV25-1 and TRBJ1-5, reads EADIYQTPRYLVIGTGKKITLECSQTMGHDKMYWYQQDPGMELHLIHYSYGVNSTEKGDLSSESTVSRIRTEHFPLTLESARPSHTSQYLCASSGGTGWGNQPQHFGDGTRLSIL.

This clonotype was seen a few times. This chain links TRBV25-1 with TRBJ2-3, with TRBD2 identical over 10 bases. Germline CDR1 MGHDK, CDR2 SYGVNS. CDR3 length equals 15 residues. Unmatched junction bases numbered 3, after V lost 2 bases and J lost 4 bases. CDR3 loop: CASSEASGSSDTQYF. The CDR3 bases are TGTGCCAGCAGTGAAGCTAGCGGGAGCTCAGATACGCAGTATTTT.

The chain combines TRBV20-1 with TRBJ2-1; 8 nucleotides align to TRBD2. V was pared by 3 bases and J by 8 bases, with 12 bases of the junction left unmatched. The CDR3 has 15 residues. Per germline, CDR1 DFQATT and CDR2 SNEGSKA (reference sequence). This chain's CDR3 is CSARGPSGPPDEQFF. For the CDR3, the DNA is TGCAGTGCTAGGGGTCCTAGCGGGCCCCCTGATGAGCAGTTCTTC.

This clonotype has ten or more counts. V gene TRBV10-3 combines with J gene TRBJ1-2, with D tentatively TRBD1 (5 bases). The V gene lost 0 bases and the J gene lost 4 bases, with 12 bases spanning the gap. The V gene's germline CDR1 is ENHRY and CDR2 SYGVKD. The CDR3 covers 15 residues. The CDR3 bases are TGTGCCATCAGTGAGTCGGTGACAGAGTTCTATGGCTACACCTTC. It yields the protein CAISESVTEFYGYTF.